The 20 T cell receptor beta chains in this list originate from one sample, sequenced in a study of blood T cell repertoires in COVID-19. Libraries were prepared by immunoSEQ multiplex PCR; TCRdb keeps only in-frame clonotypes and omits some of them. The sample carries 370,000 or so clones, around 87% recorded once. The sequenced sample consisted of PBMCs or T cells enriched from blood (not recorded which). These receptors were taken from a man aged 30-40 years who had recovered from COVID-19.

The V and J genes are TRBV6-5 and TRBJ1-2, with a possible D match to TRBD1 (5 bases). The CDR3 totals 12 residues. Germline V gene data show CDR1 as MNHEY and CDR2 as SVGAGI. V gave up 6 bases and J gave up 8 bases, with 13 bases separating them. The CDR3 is CASSPRVRGYTF. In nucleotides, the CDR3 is TGTGCCAGCAGCCCCAGGGTTCGCGGCTACACCTTC.

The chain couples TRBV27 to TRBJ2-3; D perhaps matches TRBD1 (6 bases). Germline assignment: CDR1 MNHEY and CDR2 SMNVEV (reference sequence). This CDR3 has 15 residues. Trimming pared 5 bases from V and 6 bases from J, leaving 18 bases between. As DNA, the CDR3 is TGTGCCAGCAGTCCGGAGACCACTAGGGGGGATACGCAGTATTTT. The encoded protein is CASSPETTRGDTQYF.

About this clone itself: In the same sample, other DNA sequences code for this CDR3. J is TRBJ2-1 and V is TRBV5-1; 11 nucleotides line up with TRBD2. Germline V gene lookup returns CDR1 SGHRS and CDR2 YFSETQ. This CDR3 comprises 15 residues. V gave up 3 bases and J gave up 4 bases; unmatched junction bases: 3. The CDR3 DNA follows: TGCGCCAGCAGCTCTAGCGGGGGGTCTTACAATGAGCAGTTCTTC. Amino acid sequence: CASSSSGGSYNEQFF. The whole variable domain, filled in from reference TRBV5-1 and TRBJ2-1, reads KAGVTQTPRYLIKTRGQQVTLSCSPISGHRSVSWYQQTPGQGLQFLFEYFSETQRNKGNFPGRFSGRQFSNSRSEMNVSTLELGDSALYLCASSSSGGSYNEQFFGPGTRLTVL.

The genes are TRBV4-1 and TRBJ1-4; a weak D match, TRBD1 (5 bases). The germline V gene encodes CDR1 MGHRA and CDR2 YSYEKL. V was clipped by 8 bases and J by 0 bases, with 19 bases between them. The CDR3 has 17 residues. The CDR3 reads CASGRGGRVATNEKLFF. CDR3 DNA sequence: TGCGCCAGCGGGAGGGGTGGGAGGGTTGCAACTAATGAAAAACTGTTTTTT.

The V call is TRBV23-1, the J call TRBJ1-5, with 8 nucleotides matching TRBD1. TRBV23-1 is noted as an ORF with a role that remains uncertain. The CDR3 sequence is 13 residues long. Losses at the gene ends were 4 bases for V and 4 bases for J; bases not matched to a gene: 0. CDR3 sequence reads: CASSRQGNQPQHF. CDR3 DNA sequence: TGCGCCAGCAGTCGACAGGGGAATCAGCCCCAGCATTTT.

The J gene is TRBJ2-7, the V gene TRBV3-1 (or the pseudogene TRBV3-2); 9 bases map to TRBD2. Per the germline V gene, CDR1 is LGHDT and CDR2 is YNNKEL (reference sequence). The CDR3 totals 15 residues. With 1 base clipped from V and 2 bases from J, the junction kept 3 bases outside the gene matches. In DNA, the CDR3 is TGTGCCAGCAGCCAAGCACTAGCGGGTACCTACGAGCAGTACTTC. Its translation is CASSQALAGTYEQYF.

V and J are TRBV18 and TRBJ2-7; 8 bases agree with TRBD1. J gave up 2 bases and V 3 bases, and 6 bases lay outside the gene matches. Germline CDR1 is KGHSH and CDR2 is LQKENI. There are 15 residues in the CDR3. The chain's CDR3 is CASSPWGQATYEQYF. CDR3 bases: TGTGCCAGCTCACCCTGGGGACAGGCGACCTACGAGCAGTACTTC. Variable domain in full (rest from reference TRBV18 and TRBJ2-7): NAGVMQNPRHLVRRRGQEARLRCSPMKGHSHVYWYRQLPEEGLKFMVYLQKENIIDESGMPKERFSAEFPKEGPSILRIQQVVRGDSAAYFCASSPWGQATYEQYFGPGTRLTVT.

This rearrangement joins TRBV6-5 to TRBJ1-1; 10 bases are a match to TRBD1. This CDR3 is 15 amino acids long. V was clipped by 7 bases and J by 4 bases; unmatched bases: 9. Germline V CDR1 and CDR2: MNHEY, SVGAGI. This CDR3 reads CASKGRDRGPTEAFF. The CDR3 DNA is TGTGCCAGCAAGGGGAGGGACAGGGGTCCCACTGAAGCTTTCTTT.

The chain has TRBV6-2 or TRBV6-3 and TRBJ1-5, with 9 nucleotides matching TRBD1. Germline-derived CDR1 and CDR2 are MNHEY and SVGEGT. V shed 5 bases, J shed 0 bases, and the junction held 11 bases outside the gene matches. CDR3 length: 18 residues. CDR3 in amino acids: CASSLRDRESFSNQPQHF. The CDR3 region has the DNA TGTGCCAGCAGTCTCCGGGACAGGGAATCTTTTAGCAATCAGCCCCAGCATTTT.

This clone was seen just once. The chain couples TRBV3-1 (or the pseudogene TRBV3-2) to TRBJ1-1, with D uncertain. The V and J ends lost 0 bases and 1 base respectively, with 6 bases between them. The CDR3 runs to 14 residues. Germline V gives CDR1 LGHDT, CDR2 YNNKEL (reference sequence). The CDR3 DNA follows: TGTGCCAGCAGCCAAGATTCAGGGAACACTGAAGCTTTCTTT. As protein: CASSQDSGNTEAFF.

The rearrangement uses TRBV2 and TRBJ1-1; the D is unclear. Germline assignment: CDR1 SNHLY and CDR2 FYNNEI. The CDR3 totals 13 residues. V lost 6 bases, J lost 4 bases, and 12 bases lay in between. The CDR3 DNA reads TGTGCCAGCAGCATCACCCGGGTCACTGAAGCTTTCTTT. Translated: CASSITRVTEAFF.

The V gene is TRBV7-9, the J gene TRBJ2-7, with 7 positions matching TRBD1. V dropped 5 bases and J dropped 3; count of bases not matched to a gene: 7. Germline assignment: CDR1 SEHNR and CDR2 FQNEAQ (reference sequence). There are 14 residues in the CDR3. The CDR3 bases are TGTGCCAGCAGCCCCCGGGACAGCCTCTACGAGCAGTACTTC. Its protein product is CASSPRDSLYEQYF.

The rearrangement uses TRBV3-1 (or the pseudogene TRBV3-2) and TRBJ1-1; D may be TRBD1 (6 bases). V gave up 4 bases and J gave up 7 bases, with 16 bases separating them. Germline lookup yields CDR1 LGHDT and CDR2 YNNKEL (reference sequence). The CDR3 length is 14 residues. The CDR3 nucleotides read TGTGCCAGCAGCCCTTCGACAGGCCGGGTTGAAGCTTTCTTT. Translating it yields CASSPSTGRVEAFF.

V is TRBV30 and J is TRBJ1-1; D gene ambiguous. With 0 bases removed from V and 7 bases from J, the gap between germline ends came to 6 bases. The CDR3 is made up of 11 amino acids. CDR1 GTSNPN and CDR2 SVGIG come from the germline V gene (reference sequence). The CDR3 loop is CAWSVRYEAFF. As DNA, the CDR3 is TGTGCCTGGAGTGTACGGTATGAAGCTTTCTTT. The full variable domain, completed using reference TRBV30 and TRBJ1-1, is SQTIHQWPATLVQPVGSPLSLECTVEGTSNPNLYWYRQAAGRGLQLLFYSVGIGQISSEVPQNLSASRPQDRQFILSSKKLLLSDSGFYLCAWSVRYEAFFGQGTRLTVV.

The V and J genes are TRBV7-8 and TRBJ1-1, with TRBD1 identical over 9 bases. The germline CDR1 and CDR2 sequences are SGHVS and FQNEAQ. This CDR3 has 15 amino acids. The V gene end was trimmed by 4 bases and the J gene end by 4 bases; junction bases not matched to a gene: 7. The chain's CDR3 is CASSSTSTGGTEAFF. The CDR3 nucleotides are TGTGCCAGCAGCTCTACCTCGACAGGGGGCACTGAAGCTTTCTTT. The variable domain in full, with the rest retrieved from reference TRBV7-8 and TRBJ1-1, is GAGVSQSPRYKVAKRGQDVALRCDPISGHVSLFWYQQALGQGPEFLTYFQNEAQLDKSGLPSDRFFAERPEGSVSTLKIQRTQQEDSAVYLCASSSTSTGGTEAFFGQGTRLTVV.

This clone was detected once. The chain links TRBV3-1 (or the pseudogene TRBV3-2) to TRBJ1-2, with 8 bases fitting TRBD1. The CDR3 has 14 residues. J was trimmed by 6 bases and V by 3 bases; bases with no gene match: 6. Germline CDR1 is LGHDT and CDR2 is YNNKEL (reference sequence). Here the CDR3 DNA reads TGTGCCAGCAGCCATCCACAGGGGGTGAATGGCTACACCTTC. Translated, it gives CASSHPQGVNGYTF.

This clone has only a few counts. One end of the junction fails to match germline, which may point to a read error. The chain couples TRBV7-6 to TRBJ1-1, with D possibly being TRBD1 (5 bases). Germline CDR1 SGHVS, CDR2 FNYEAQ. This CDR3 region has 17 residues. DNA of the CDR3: TGTGCCAGCAGCTTAAAAAGTGGGGCGCGGGGGAACTCTGAAGCTTTCTTT. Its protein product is CASSLKSGARGNSEAFF.

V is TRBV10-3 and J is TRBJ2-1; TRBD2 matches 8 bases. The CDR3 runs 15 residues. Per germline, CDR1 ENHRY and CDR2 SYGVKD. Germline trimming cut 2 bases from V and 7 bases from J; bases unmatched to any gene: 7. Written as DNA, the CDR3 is TGTGCCATCAGTGAGGGTGGCGGGGGGAAAAATGAGCAGTTCTTC. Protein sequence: CAISEGGGGKNEQFF.

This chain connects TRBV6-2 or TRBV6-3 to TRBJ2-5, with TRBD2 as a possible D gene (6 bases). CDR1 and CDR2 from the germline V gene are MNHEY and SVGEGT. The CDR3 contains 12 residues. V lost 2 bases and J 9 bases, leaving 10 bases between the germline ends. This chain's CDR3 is CASSYGGKAQYF. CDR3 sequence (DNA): TGTGCCAGCAGTTACGGAGGGAAGGCCCAGTACTTC.

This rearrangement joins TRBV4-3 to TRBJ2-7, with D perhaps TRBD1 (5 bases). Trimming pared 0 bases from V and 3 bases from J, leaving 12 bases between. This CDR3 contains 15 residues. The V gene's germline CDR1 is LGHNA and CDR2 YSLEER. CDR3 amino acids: CASSQDPPGIYEQYF. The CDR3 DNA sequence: TGCGCCAGCAGCCAAGATCCTCCAGGGATCTACGAGCAGTACTTC.